A selection of T cell receptor beta chains follows, all from one sample in a study of technical replicates of blood from a handful of donors. Repertoires were generated with immunoSEQ multiplex PCR, while TCRdb's copy carries only in-frame clones and drops some. The sample has around 50,000 clones, about 93% seen once. Sequencing input: T cells isolated from PBMCs. These receptors were collected from a human donor in good health. Each CDR3 is given with its conserved first and last residue. The listing skips clone size in some rows; elsewhere it reads once, few, many or a size class.

V gene: TRBV5-4
clone size: -
CDR3 protein: CASSLSTRSVGELFF

V gene: TRBV28
clone size: once
CDR3 protein: CASSLFRGSSLLAGRLFYEQYF

V gene: TRBV5-6
clone size: -
CDR3 protein: CASTHGGGAGQFF

V gene: TRBV6-6
clone size: -
CDR3 protein: CASSGTSGRAYEQYF

V gene: TRBV23-1
clone size: -
CDR3 protein: CASSHPPAEGCTGYSNQPQHF

V gene: TRBV11-2
clone size: -
CDR3 protein: CASSWGTSFETQYF

V gene: TRBV20-1
clone size: -
CDR3 protein: CSVSRDYGYTF

V gene: TRBV29-1
clone size: -
CDR3 protein: CSVEKGSGVGSDTQYF

V gene: TRBV28
clone size: few
CDR3 protein: CASMSVGELFF

V gene: TRBV9
clone size: -
CDR3 protein: CASSVGGDYNEQFF

V gene: TRBV6-6
clone size: -
CDR3 protein: CASRTTHGNTEAFF

V gene: TRBV10-3
clone size: -
CDR3 protein: CAISDSSRGGLNTEAFF

V gene: TRBV28
clone size: -
CDR3 protein: CASRAGGRSNQPQHF

V gene: TRBV5-6
clone size: -
CDR3 protein: CASSLGTGVKQFF

V gene: TRBV5-1
clone size: -
CDR3 protein: CASRAQGIEETQYF

V gene: TRBV15
clone size: -
CDR3 protein: CATSRAGQVYSGNTIYF

V gene: TRBV5-1
clone size: -
CDR3 protein: CASSLTGVDAQAAFF

V gene: TRBV18
clone size: once
CDR3 protein: CASSPVDGGQETQYF

V gene: TRBV11-3
clone size: few
CDR3 protein: CASSLDGREGSNEQFF

V gene: TRBV7-9
clone size: -
CDR3 protein: CASSKTSGREETQYF

V gene: TRBV28
clone size: -
CDR3 protein: CASSLGEVRYEQYF

V gene: TRBV5-4
clone size: -
CDR3 protein: CASSLGGYGYTF

V gene: TRBV28
clone size: -
CDR3 protein: CASSLTGGASNEKLFF

V gene: TRBV11-3
clone size: -
CDR3 protein: CASGVGQGSYEQYF

V gene: TRBV15
clone size: -
CDR3 protein: CATSRDRGYTEAFF

V gene: TRBV29-1
clone size: -
CDR3 protein: CSVERGTSGGELAKNIQYF

V gene: TRBV15
clone size: -
CDR3 protein: CATSRDGGSSYNEQFF

V gene: TRBV10-1
clone size: once
CDR3 protein: CASSESSGLASYEQYF

V gene: TRBV28
clone size: -
CDR3 protein: CASSLDSVLAKNIQYF

V gene: TRBV5-4
clone size: once
CDR3 protein: CASSLAVDRGPYEQYF

V gene: TRBV6-5
clone size: -
CDR3 protein: CASSSLQGLDTEAFF

V gene: TRBV14
clone size: -
CDR3 protein: CASSQELALNNEQFF

V gene: TRBV6-5
clone size: -
CDR3 protein: CASSSSITGGTEAFF

V gene: TRBV5-4
clone size: -
CDR3 protein: CASSPYTGKTEAFF

V gene: TRBV28
clone size: -
CDR3 protein: CASSLLPGFSYGYTF

V gene: TRBV29-1
clone size: -
CDR3 protein: CSVEDSVREGTFF

V gene: TRBV5-1
clone size: -
CDR3 protein: CASRKQGAEDGYTF

V gene: TRBV29-1
clone size: -
CDR3 protein: CSVVDGLKYSYEQYF

V gene: TRBV28
clone size: -
CDR3 protein: CASSDPGQGFYEQYF

V gene: TRBV7-9
clone size: -
CDR3 protein: CASSPGTGYYEQYF

V gene: TRBV6-5
clone size: -
CDR3 protein: CASSFGSRRDGYTF

V gene: TRBV6-5
clone size: -
CDR3 protein: CASSYQRGRTYEQYF

V gene: TRBV9
clone size: -
CDR3 protein: CASSVKEGPFYEQYF

V gene: TRBV7-9
clone size: -
CDR3 protein: CASSLDIRQYF

V gene: TRBV10-2
clone size: -
CDR3 protein: CASRTAGGPNTEAFF

V gene: TRBV7-9
clone size: -
CDR3 protein: CASSLAGGSTDTQYF

V gene: TRBV10-2
clone size: -
CDR3 protein: CASSVPGGDRGNTIYF